The T cell receptor (beta chain) under discussion was sequenced for a study of vaccination and CD4 T cells after COVID-19 (dated by TCRdb to between 2021 and 2024). Turning to the overall study: SARS-CoV-2 positivity had been established in the convalescent patients by nasal swab PCR, and mild disease was recorded in several of these patients and severe disease in one. Two doses of either the Pfizer-BioNTech BNT162b2 vaccine (n=8) or the Moderna mRNA-1273 vaccine (n=2) were administered to participants. In ten to eleven COVID-19 convalescent patients and several infection-naive healthy vaccine recipients, the spike-specific CD4+ TCR repertoire before mRNA vaccination was compared with the repertoire after mRNA vaccination. The time from the second vaccine dose to post-vaccine blood sampling had a median of roughly 77 days and ranged from about 14 to 250 days. For a few convalescent patients, samples were collected at an early post-vaccination timepoint (day 14) as well as at a late post-vaccination timepoint (days 161 to 241). Post-COVID blood samples from convalescent patients were collected a median of roughly 100 days after diagnosis, with a range of roughly 30 to 170 days. For stimulating the cultures, overlapping spike peptide pools were used, derived from SARS-CoV-2 as well as from the common cold coronaviruses HCoV-NL63, HCoV-OC43 and HCoV-229E. Control cultures received a CEFX viral epitope pool as the positive control, an HIV-1 Nef peptide pool as the negative control, or no peptide. Six males and four females were included in the convalescent cohort, with two Hispanic individuals, seven Caucasians, two Asians and one multiracial person represented. The full study reports these points: Of the vaccine-specific clones found in convalescent patients, nearly all (304 of 307) were mono-reactive for SARS-CoV-2 spike instead of being cross-reactive with common cold coronaviruses. In convalescent patients, a median around 83% of post-vaccine SARS-CoV-2-reactive clones were detected only after vaccination, and vaccine-specific priming was suggested by this finding. An increase in the median number of SARS-CoV-2-reactive clonotypes from 21 after infection to 38 after vaccination was observed, but the change was not found to be significant. Relatively few convalescent patients were included in the study, and early timepoints after natural infection were not analyzed.

Concerning this clonotype itself: Which antigen it targets is not known. No base quality information exists; no much larger clone differs at one position.

Interpreted using the paper, the time point label stands for: late sampling 161 to 241 days after vaccination in a few convalescent patients. In the paper's terms, the treatment or condition label means: roughly 11-day PBMC culture with coronavirus spike peptide pools or control peptides (ViraFEST assay). The study used the ViraFEST assay, which expanded antigen-specific T cells with peptide pools and then identified expanded clonotypes by TCR sequencing. The convalescent patients' positive SARS-CoV-2 PCR tests fell between March and December 2020, which was before the Alpha, Beta and Delta variants emerged in the United States. PBMCs were cultured at around 2.2 million per well in IMDM supplemented with approximately 5% human AB serum and around 10 IU/ml IL-2, with roughly 10 ug/ml peptide pools added. Half of the culture medium was replaced with fresh IL-2-containing medium on days 3 and 7. CD4+ T cells were isolated after roughly eleven days of culture through negative selection using the EasySep CD4+ T cell isolation kit. Ficoll-Paque Plus gradient centrifugation was used to isolate PBMCs from whole blood, and the isolated PBMCs were then either used fresh or cryopreserved at -140C. Triplicate wells were generally used for each culture condition.

Libraries were constructed by PCR. DNA from cultured CD4+ T cells underwent TCR sequencing with the Oncomine TCR Beta short-read assay at the Johns Hopkins FTIC core. Genomic DNA was extracted from the cultured CD4+ T cells with the QIAamp micro DNA kit. Oncomine TCR Beta libraries from cultured CD4+ T cells were pooled using unique dual indexes and sequenced on an Illumina iSeq 100. Processing in the source paper ran as follows. Non-productive sequences were filtered out, and CDR3s that did not start with C, did not end with F or W, or were shorter than 7 amino acids were discarded. The MANAFEST web application identified antigen-specific clonotypes by comparing peptide-stimulated wells against reference wells and other culture wells. An FDR below 0.05, an odds ratio above 5, and a productive frequency above 0.1% in at least two of three replicate wells were required for clones to be considered positive. Cross-reactive clonotypes were defined as significantly expanded in both SARS-CoV-2 spike wells and at least one common cold coronavirus spike condition. Similarity between CDR3 sequences was evaluated in R version 3.6.1 using Levenshtein distances (stringdist) and unrooted phylogenetic trees (ape). TCRdb redid the processing of the public reads, applying fastp at Q25 and MiXCR, and retained in-frame beta chains. Identical CDR3 proteins give one entry, which carries the most common genes and DNA. What appears here as the V and J calls and clone size reflects TCRdb's work, not the paper's. Present in this sample are about 21,000 distinct CDR3 sequences, around 39% of which were seen just once. The ten largest clonotypes hold roughly a tenth of the sample.

V and J are trimmed by 0 bases and 7 bases, and the gene matches miss 9 bases of the junction. Including the terminal cysteine and phenylalanine, the CDR3 comprises 15 residues. Of the read, only the CDR3 DNA is kept; its 45 bases are in frame from base 1. The germline V gene (reference sequence) sets CDR1 to DFQATT and CDR2 to SNEGSKA. Source: CD4+ T cells from blood, cultured in vitro, taken about 7 months after SARS-CoV-2 vaccination. The receptor was derived from a human donor who had recovered from COVID-19. The receptor chain draws on TRBV20-1 and TRBJ2-4, with 7 bases aligning to TRBD1. The nucleotide sequence is TGCAGTGCTAGAGATATGGGGCAGGGGGTTAACATTCAGTACTTC. Its product reads: CSARDMGQGVNIQYF.